This TCR beta chain was sequenced for a study of regulatory T cells in long-lasting Graves disease. This clonotype was seen repeatedly, ten times or more. For TCR beta, libraries came from iRepertoire HTBI primers and Arm-PCR of CDR3 regions. TCRdb recomputed calls from the multiplex PCR reads with MiXCR, one row per CDR3 protein. The data hold 300,000 or so distinct CDR3 sequences, with roughly a fifth observed a single time. Sample time point: persistent/refractory GD, antithyroid drugs over 5 years with positive TRAb. PBMC-extracted RNA yielded the TCR library. Trimming removed 6 bases from V and 3 bases from J; junction bases left unmatched: 11. The CDR3 covers 15 residues. Per germline, CDR1 DFQATT and CDR2 SNEGSKA (reference sequence).

The sample consisted of peripheral blood mononuclear cells (PBMCs), taken when the disease was refractory, from a patient treated with antithyroid drugs. The TCR originated in a female donor with Graves disease. The V and J genes are TRBV20-1 and TRBJ1-5; 7 nucleotides align to TRBD1. In DNA, the CDR3 is TGCAGTGCCCTGGGACAGATTCAATTCAATCAGCCCCAGCATTTT. Translated: CSALGQIQFNQPQHF.